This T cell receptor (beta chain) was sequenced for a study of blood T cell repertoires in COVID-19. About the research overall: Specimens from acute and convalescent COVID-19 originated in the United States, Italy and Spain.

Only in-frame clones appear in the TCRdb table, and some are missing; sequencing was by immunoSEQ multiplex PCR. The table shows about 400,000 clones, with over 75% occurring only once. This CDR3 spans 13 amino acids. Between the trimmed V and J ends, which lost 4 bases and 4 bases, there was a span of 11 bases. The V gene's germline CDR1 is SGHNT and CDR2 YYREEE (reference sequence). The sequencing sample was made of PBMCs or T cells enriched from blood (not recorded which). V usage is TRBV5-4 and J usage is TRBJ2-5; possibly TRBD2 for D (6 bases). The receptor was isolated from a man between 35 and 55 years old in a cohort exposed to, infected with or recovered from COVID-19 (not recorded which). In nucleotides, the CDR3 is TGTGCCAGCAGCCAACCGGGACTAGAGACCCAGTACTTC. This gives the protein CASSQPGLETQYF. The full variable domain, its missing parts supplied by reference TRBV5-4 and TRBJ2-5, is ETGVTQSPTHLIKTRGQQVTLRCSSQSGHNTVSWYQQALGQGPQFIFQYYREEENGRGNFPPRFSGLQFPNYSSELNVNALELDDSALYLCASSQPGLETQYFGPGTRLLVL.